This TCR beta chain is drawn from a study of T cell changes during pregnancy in multiple sclerosis. J was trimmed by 0 bases and V by 3 bases; bases with no gene match: 5. Germline-derived CDR1 and CDR2 are MDHEN and SYDVKM. This CDR3 region has 17 residues. Assay used: immunoSEQ multiplex PCR; TCRdb lists only in-frame clones, some missing. Altogether 69,000 or so clones are present, 92% being singletons, with the ten largest covering about 2%. J is TRBJ2-3 and V is TRBV28; 11 nucleotides match TRBD2. The clonotype originates from a female donor with multiple sclerosis, enrolled in a pregnancy study. Sequenced here: peripheral blood, sampled before pregnancy. The CDR3 region has the DNA TGTGCCAGCAGTTTCCCAGGACTAGCGGGTAGCACAGATACGCAGTATTTT. The encoded protein is CASSFPGLAGSTDTQYF.